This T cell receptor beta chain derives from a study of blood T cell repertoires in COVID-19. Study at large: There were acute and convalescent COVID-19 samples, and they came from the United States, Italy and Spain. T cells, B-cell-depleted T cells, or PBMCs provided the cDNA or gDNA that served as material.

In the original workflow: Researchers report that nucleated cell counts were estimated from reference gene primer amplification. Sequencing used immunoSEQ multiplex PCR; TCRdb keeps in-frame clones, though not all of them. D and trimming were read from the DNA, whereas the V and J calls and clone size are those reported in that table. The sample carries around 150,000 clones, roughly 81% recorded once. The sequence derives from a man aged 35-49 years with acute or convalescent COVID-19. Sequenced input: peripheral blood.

CDR3 nucleotides: TGCGCCAGCAGCCAAGTGCCGGGGGGGCGGGAGACCCAGTACTTC. This gives the protein CASSQVPGGRETQYF. The V and J genes are TRBV4-3 and TRBJ2-5; 8 bases match TRBD2. In germline, CDR1 is LGHNA, CDR2 YSLEER. This CDR3 has 15 residues. The V gene end was trimmed by 1 base and the J gene end by 5 bases; junction bases not matched to a gene: 6.